This is a list of T cell receptor beta chains from one sample in a study of shared clonotypes between healthy human individuals. Libraries were prepared by immunoSEQ multiplex PCR; TCRdb keeps only in-frame clonotypes and omits some of them. In the table there are some 2,100,000 clones, more than 85% of which are singletons. Sequenced: naive CD8+ T cells from PBMCs. Receptor source: a man between 18 and 35 years old in good health. Some clones in this sample may be carry-over from other donors' samples. Each CDR3 is given with its conserved first and last residue. The D gene is left open where the match is weak. The size field is filled for only some rows; it gives once, few, many or a size class.

abundance: .
v_gene: TRBV29-1
j_gene: TRBJ2-7
d_gene: TRBD2
CDR3aa: CSVGTTSGSYEQYF
CDR3nt: TGCAGCGTAGGGACGACTAGCGGCTCCTACGAGCAGTACTTC

abundance: .
v_gene: TRBV7-9
j_gene: TRBJ2-5
d_gene: .
CDR3aa: CASSPRDAIKGETQYF
CDR3nt: TGTGCCAGCAGCCCGAGGGACGCTATAAAAGGAGAGACCCAGTACTTC

abundance: .
v_gene: TRBV7-9
j_gene: TRBJ1-4
d_gene: .
CDR3aa: CASSPGGTAREKLFF
CDR3nt: TGTGCCAGCAGCCCGGGAGGGACGGCCCGGGAAAAACTGTTTTTT

abundance: .
v_gene: TRBV27
j_gene: TRBJ2-7
d_gene: .
CDR3aa: CASSLVGGRVEQYF
CDR3nt: TGTGCCAGCAGTTTAGTAGGGGGGAGGGTCGAGCAGTACTTC

abundance: .
v_gene: TRBV5-5
j_gene: TRBJ2-7
d_gene: .
CDR3aa: CASSLVVGREQYF
CDR3nt: TGTGCCAGCAGCTTGGTCGTAGGGCGGGAGCAGTACTTC

abundance: .
v_gene: TRBV9
j_gene: TRBJ2-7
d_gene: .
CDR3aa: CASSPGAPHEQYF
CDR3nt: TGTGCCAGCAGCCCAGGGGCACCCCACGAGCAGTACTTC

abundance: once
v_gene: TRBV25-1
j_gene: TRBJ2-7
d_gene: .
CDR3aa: CASGPLGDEQYF
CDR3nt: TGTGCCAGCGGTCCGCTCGGTGACGAGCAGTACTTC

abundance: .
v_gene: TRBV15
j_gene: TRBJ2-7
d_gene: TRBD1
CDR3aa: CATSSGQGVQQYF
CDR3nt: TGTGCCACCAGTTCGGGACAGGGGGTACAGCAGTACTTC

abundance: .
v_gene: TRBV4-1
j_gene: TRBJ2-7
d_gene: .
CDR3aa: CASSQEVRAYEQYF
CDR3nt: TGCGCCAGCAGCCAAGAAGTTAGGGCTTACGAGCAGTACTTC

abundance: once
v_gene: TRBV7-8
j_gene: TRBJ2-1
d_gene: .
CDR3aa: CASSLVGGGSYNEQFF
CDR3nt: TGTGCCAGCAGCTTAGTGGGGGGAGGTTCCTACAATGAGCAGTTCTTC

abundance: .
v_gene: TRBV27
j_gene: TRBJ1-1
d_gene: TRBD1
CDR3aa: CASGDRGGMNTEAFF
CDR3nt: TGTGCCAGCGGGGACAGGGGAGGGATGAACACTGAAGCTTTCTTT

abundance: once
v_gene: TRBV9
j_gene: TRBJ2-3
d_gene: .
CDR3aa: CASSASTRSSTDTQYF
CDR3nt: TGTGCCAGCAGCGCCAGTACCCGATCTAGCACAGATACGCAGTATTTT

abundance: .
v_gene: TRBV19
j_gene: TRBJ1-4
d_gene: .
CDR3aa: CASSPSAVEKLFF
CDR3nt: TGTGCCAGTAGCCCGAGCGCTGTGGAAAAACTGTTTTTT

abundance: .
v_gene: TRBV9
j_gene: TRBJ1-2
d_gene: .
CDR3aa: CASSLHGGTDIGYTF
CDR3nt: TGTGCCAGCAGCCTCCATGGCGGGACGGACATTGGCTACACCTTC

abundance: .
v_gene: TRBV4-3
j_gene: TRBJ2-5
d_gene: TRBD2
CDR3aa: CASSQALLAGGQETQYF
CDR3nt: TGCGCCAGCAGCCAAGCCCTCCTAGCGGGAGGCCAAGAGACCCAGTACTTC

abundance: .
v_gene: TRBV7-9
j_gene: TRBJ2-3
d_gene: .
CDR3aa: CASSLSLTDTQYF
CDR3nt: TGTGCCAGCAGCTTATCCCTCACGGATACGCAGTATTTT

abundance: .
v_gene: TRBV28
j_gene: TRBJ1-2
d_gene: .
CDR3aa: CASSTDWASTF
CDR3nt: TGTGCCAGCAGTACAGACTGGGCCTCCACCTTC

abundance: .
v_gene: TRBV28
j_gene: TRBJ2-2
d_gene: .
CDR3aa: CASSIQGPNTGELFF
CDR3nt: TGTGCCAGCAGTATACAAGGGCCTAACACCGGGGAGCTGTTTTTT

abundance: .
v_gene: TRBV14
j_gene: TRBJ2-2
d_gene: .
CDR3aa: CASSQEDREGTGELFF
CDR3nt: TGTGCCAGCAGCCAAGAGGACAGGGAGGGCACCGGGGAGCTGTTTTTT

abundance: .
v_gene: TRBV25-1
j_gene: TRBJ1-6
d_gene: TRBD1
CDR3aa: CASSEEPDRGNSPLHF
CDR3nt: TGTGCCAGCAGTGAGGAGCCGGACAGGGGCAATTCACCCCTCCACTTT

abundance: .
v_gene: TRBV5-8
j_gene: TRBJ2-7
d_gene: .
CDR3aa: CASSWRRNYEQYF
CDR3nt: TGTGCCAGCAGCTGGCGGAGAAACTACGAGCAGTACTTC

abundance: .
v_gene: TRBV7-9
j_gene: TRBJ2-1
d_gene: .
CDR3aa: CASSPSGWQGGNEQFF
CDR3nt: TGTGCCAGCAGCCCCTCAGGGTGGCAGGGGGGCAATGAGCAGTTCTTC

abundance: .
v_gene: TRBV7-9
j_gene: TRBJ2-7
d_gene: TRBD1
CDR3aa: CASSPIDRVSPYEQYF
CDR3nt: TGTGCCAGCAGCCCGATAGACAGGGTGTCTCCCTACGAGCAGTACTTC

abundance: .
v_gene: TRBV6-5
j_gene: TRBJ2-3
d_gene: TRBD2
CDR3aa: CASSETSGAIDTQYF
CDR3nt: TGTGCCAGCAGCGAGACTAGCGGTGCGATTGATACGCAGTATTTT

abundance: .
v_gene: TRBV5-1
j_gene: TRBJ2-2
d_gene: .
CDR3aa: CASSPHWGLETGGELFF
CDR3nt: TGCGCCAGCAGCCCGCATTGGGGTCTAGAAACAGGCGGGGAGCTGTTTTTT

abundance: once
v_gene: TRBV7-6
j_gene: TRBJ2-5
d_gene: .
CDR3aa: CASSTRQRQETQYF
CDR3nt: TGTGCCAGCAGCACACGACAGCGGCAAGAGACCCAGTACTTC

abundance: .
v_gene: TRBV19
j_gene: TRBJ1-5
d_gene: TRBD1
CDR3aa: CASSSRDRHNQPQHF
CDR3nt: TGTGCCAGTAGTAGCCGGGACAGGCACAATCAGCCCCAGCATTTT

abundance: .
v_gene: TRBV4-1
j_gene: TRBJ2-2
d_gene: TRBD2
CDR3aa: CASSQDPAGGSGTGELFF
CDR3nt: TGCGCCAGCAGCCAAGACCCAGCGGGCGGGAGTGGCACCGGGGAGCTGTTTTTT

abundance: .
v_gene: TRBV11-2
j_gene: TRBJ1-4
d_gene: .
CDR3aa: CASSLARRESTNEKLFF
CDR3nt: TGTGCCAGCAGCTTAGCCAGGAGGGAGTCAACTAATGAAAAACTGTTTTTT

abundance: .
v_gene: TRBV29-1
j_gene: TRBJ2-3
d_gene: .
CDR3aa: CSVGRGPLPPTDTQYF
CDR3nt: TGCAGCGTTGGGAGAGGGCCCCTGCCCCCCACAGATACGCAGTATTTT

abundance: .
v_gene: TRBV11-2
j_gene: TRBJ2-2
d_gene: TRBD1
CDR3aa: CASSLAGTGLVTGELFF
CDR3nt: TGTGCCAGCAGCTTAGCCGGGACAGGGTTGGTCACCGGGGAGCTGTTTTTT

abundance: .
v_gene: TRBV4-3
j_gene: TRBJ2-1
d_gene: TRBD2
CDR3aa: CASSQDGRSYNEQFF
CDR3nt: TGCGCCAGCAGCCAAGACGGGAGGTCCTACAATGAGCAGTTCTTC

abundance: .
v_gene: TRBV27
j_gene: TRBJ1-5
d_gene: .
CDR3aa: CASSLRDGGQPQHF
CDR3nt: TGTGCCAGCAGTTTAAGGGACGGGGGACAGCCCCAGCATTTT

abundance: .
v_gene: TRBV7-3
j_gene: TRBJ2-1
d_gene: TRBD1
CDR3aa: CASSSLGQGRHNEQFF
CDR3nt: TGTGCCAGCAGCTCCCTGGGACAGGGGCGACACAATGAGCAGTTCTTC

abundance: .
v_gene: TRBV7-2
j_gene: TRBJ2-7
d_gene: TRBD1
CDR3aa: CASSLATGQESYEQYF
CDR3nt: TGTGCCAGCAGCTTAGCGACGGGACAGGAATCCTACGAGCAGTACTTC

abundance: .
v_gene: TRBV28
j_gene: TRBJ1-1
d_gene: .
CDR3aa: CASRYRRSHTEAFF
CDR3nt: TGTGCCAGCCGGTACAGGCGCTCCCACACTGAAGCTTTCTTT

abundance: .
v_gene: TRBV11-2
j_gene: TRBJ2-5
d_gene: TRBD2
CDR3aa: CASSRTSEYQETQYF
CDR3nt: TGTGCCAGCAGCCGGACTAGCGAGTACCAAGAGACCCAGTACTTC

abundance: .
v_gene: TRBV19
j_gene: TRBJ1-2
d_gene: .
CDR3aa: CASTRGEDYGYTF
CDR3nt: TGTGCCAGTACAAGGGGCGAGGACTATGGCTACACCTTC

abundance: .
v_gene: TRBV28
j_gene: TRBJ2-1
d_gene: .
CDR3aa: CASSLRGYEQFF
CDR3nt: TGTGCCAGCAGTTTAAGGGGCTATGAGCAGTTCTTC

abundance: once
v_gene: TRBV5-4
j_gene: TRBJ1-2
d_gene: .
CDR3aa: CASSFGSSPDYGYTF
CDR3nt: TGTGCCAGCAGCTTTGGTTCTAGCCCAGACTATGGCTACACCTTC

abundance: .
v_gene: TRBV5-1
j_gene: TRBJ2-7
d_gene: .
CDR3aa: CASSLAAEKYYEQYF
CDR3nt: TGCGCCAGCAGCTTGGCCGCTGAAAAGTACTACGAGCAGTACTTC

abundance: .
v_gene: TRBV4-1
j_gene: TRBJ2-3
d_gene: TRBD2
CDR3aa: CASSQPGLAGDTQYF
CDR3nt: TGCGCCAGCAGCCAACCGGGACTAGCGGGAGATACGCAGTATTTT

abundance: .
v_gene: TRBV27
j_gene: TRBJ2-1
d_gene: .
CDR3aa: CASSLSPQNEQFF
CDR3nt: TGTGCCAGCAGTTTATCGCCCCAGAATGAGCAGTTCTTC

abundance: once
v_gene: TRBV4-1
j_gene: TRBJ2-1
d_gene: TRBD2
CDR3aa: CASSTGTNLYNEQFF
CDR3nt: TGCGCCAGCAGCACCGGGACTAACCTCTACAATGAGCAGTTCTTC

abundance: few
v_gene: TRBV5-4
j_gene: TRBJ1-2
d_gene: .
CDR3aa: CASSFNGADLGGYTF
CDR3nt: TGTGCCAGCAGCTTCAACGGGGCCGATCTAGGGGGCTACACCTTC

abundance: once
v_gene: TRBV18
j_gene: TRBJ2-5
d_gene: .
CDR3aa: CASSPIPSVLQETQYF
CDR3nt: TGTGCCAGCTCACCAATCCCTAGCGTACTACAAGAGACCCAGTACTTC

abundance: .
v_gene: TRBV11-2
j_gene: TRBJ2-7
d_gene: TRBD1
CDR3aa: CASSLVRGQGNEQYF
CDR3nt: TGTGCCAGCAGCTTAGTTAGGGGACAGGGGAACGAGCAGTACTTC

abundance: .
v_gene: TRBV2
j_gene: TRBJ2-5
d_gene: TRBD2
CDR3aa: CASRTSGLQETQYF
CDR3nt: TGTGCCAGCCGGACTAGCGGACTGCAAGAGACCCAGTACTTC

abundance: .
v_gene: TRBV11-2
j_gene: TRBJ2-7
d_gene: TRBD2
CDR3aa: CASSLPRDYPYEQYF
CDR3nt: TGTGCCAGCAGCTTACCCCGGGACTACCCCTACGAGCAGTACTTC

abundance: few
v_gene: TRBV29-1
j_gene: TRBJ1-2
d_gene: TRBD1
CDR3aa: CSVRQGWGYTF
CDR3nt: TGCAGCGTGCGACAGGGGTGGGGCTACACCTTC

abundance: once
v_gene: TRBV5-6
j_gene: TRBJ2-7
d_gene: TRBD1
CDR3aa: CASSAGQGASYEQYF
CDR3nt: TGTGCCAGCAGCGCGGGACAGGGGGCGTCTTACGAGCAGTACTTC

abundance: once
v_gene: TRBV18
j_gene: TRBJ2-7
d_gene: TRBD1
CDR3aa: CASSPPPTGGVEQYF
CDR3nt: TGTGCCAGCTCACCTCCCCCGACAGGGGGGGTCGAGCAGTACTTC

abundance: .
v_gene: TRBV28
j_gene: TRBJ2-7
d_gene: TRBD2
CDR3aa: CASSFESGGSGSRYEQYF
CDR3nt: TGTGCCAGCAGTTTTGAATCGGGGGGTAGCGGGAGTCGGTACGAGCAGTACTTC

abundance: .
v_gene: TRBV9
j_gene: TRBJ2-3
d_gene: TRBD2
CDR3aa: CASSAQTSGRDTQYF
CDR3nt: TGTGCCAGCAGCGCCCAGACTAGCGGGAGGGATACGCAGTATTTT